This T cell receptor beta chain was found in a study of T cell responses to AZD1222 COVID-19 vaccine. Using immunoSEQ multiplex PCR, the repertoire was profiled, and TCRdb retains in-frame clones only, with some absent. Among about 140,000 clones listed, roughly 90% were seen once. Germline V gene lookup returns CDR1 SNHLY and CDR2 FYNNEI. V was trimmed by 2 bases and J by 3 bases, leaving 14 bases between them. The CDR3 totals 16 residues. This chain uses TRBV2 with TRBJ1-5; a weak D match, TRBD1 (5 bases). This sequence was found in an adult who received the AZD1222 COVID-19 vaccine. Sample: peripheral blood, taken 28 days after the second AZD1222 dose. The CDR3 sequence is CASSEMGPTLNQPQHF. Written as DNA, the CDR3 is TGTGCCAGCAGTGAAATGGGGCCCACTCTCAATCAGCCCCAGCATTTT.